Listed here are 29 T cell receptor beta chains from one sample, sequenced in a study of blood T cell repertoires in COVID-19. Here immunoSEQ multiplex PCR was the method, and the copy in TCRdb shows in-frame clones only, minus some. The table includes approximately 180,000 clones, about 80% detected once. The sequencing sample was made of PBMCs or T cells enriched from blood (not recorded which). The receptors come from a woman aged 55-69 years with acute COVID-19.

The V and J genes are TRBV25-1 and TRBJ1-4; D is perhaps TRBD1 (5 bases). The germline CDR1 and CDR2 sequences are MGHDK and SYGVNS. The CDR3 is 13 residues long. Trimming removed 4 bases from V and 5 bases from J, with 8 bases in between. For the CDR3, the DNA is TGTGCCAGCAGTGCCGGGGGGAATGAAAAACTGTTTTTT. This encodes CASSAGGNEKLFF.

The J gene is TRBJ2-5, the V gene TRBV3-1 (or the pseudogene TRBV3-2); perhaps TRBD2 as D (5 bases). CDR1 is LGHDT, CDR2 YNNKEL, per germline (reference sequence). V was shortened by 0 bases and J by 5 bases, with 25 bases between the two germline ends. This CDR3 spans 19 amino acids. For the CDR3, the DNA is TGTGCCAGCAGCCAAGACCGCTCGAAGAGGGTCCAAATGGGGGAGACCCAGTACTTC. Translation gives CASSQDRSKRVQMGETQYF.

The CDR3, as DNA: TGTGCCAGCAGCCCAGGACTGGATCAGCCCCAGCATTTT. Residues: CASSPGLDQPQHF. The V and J genes are TRBV7-2 and TRBJ1-5; D uncertain. This CDR3 comprises 13 residues. With 5 bases removed from V and 5 bases from J, the gap between germline ends came to 10 bases. Germline V gene sequence: CDR1 SGHTA, CDR2 FQGNSA.

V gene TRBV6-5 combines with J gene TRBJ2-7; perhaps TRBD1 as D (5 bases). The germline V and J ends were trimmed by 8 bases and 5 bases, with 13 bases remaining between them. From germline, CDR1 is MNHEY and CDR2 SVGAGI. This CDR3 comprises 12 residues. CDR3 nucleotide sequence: TGTGCCAGCGGAGCAGGGCTCCACGAGCAGTACTTC. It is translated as CASGAGLHEQYF.

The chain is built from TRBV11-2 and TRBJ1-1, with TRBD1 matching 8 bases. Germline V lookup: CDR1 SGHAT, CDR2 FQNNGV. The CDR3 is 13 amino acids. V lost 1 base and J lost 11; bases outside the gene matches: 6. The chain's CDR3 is CASSLGGTGGAFF. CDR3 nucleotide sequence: TGTGCCAGCAGCTTAGGGGGTACAGGGGGTGCTTTCTTT.

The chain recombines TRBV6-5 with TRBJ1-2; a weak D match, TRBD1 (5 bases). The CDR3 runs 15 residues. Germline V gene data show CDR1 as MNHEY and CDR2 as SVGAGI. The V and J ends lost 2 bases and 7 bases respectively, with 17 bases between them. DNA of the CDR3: TGTGCCAGCAGTTACGCTGGTGGGCAGGGCTTTGGCTACACCTTC. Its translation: CASSYAGGQGFGYTF.

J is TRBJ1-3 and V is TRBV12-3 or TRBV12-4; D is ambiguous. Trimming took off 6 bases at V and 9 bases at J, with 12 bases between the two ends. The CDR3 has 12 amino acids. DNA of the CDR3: TGTGCCAGCAGAAGTAGATCAGGCACCATATATTTT. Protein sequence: CASRSRSGTIYF.

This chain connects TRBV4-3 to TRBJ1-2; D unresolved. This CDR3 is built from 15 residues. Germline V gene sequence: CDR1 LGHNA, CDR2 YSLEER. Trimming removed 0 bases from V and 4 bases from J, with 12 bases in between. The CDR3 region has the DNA TGCGCCAGCAGCCAAGAAGGTCCAGGTCCCTATGGCTACACCTTC. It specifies CASSQEGPGPYGYTF.

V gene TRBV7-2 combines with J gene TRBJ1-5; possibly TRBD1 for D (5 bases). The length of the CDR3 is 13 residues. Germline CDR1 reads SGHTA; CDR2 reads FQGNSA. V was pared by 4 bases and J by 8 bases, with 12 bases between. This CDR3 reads CASSSGVLKPQHF. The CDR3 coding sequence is TGTGCCAGCAGCTCGGGGGTCCTAAAGCCCCAGCATTTT.

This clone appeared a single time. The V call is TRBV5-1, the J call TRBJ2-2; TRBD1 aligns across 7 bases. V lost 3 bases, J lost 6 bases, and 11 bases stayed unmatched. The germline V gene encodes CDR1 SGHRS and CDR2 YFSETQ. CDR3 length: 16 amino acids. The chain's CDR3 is CASSSGQEVRAGELFF. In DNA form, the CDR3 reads TGCGCCAGCAGCTCCGGACAGGAAGTAAGGGCCGGGGAGCTGTTTTTT.

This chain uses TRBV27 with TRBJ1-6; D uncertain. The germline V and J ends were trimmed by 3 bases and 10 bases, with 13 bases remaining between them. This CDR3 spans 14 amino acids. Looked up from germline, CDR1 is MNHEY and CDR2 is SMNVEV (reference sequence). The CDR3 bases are TGTGCCAGCAGTTTTGGAGGGCAGAAATCACCCCTCCACTTT. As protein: CASSFGGQKSPLHF.

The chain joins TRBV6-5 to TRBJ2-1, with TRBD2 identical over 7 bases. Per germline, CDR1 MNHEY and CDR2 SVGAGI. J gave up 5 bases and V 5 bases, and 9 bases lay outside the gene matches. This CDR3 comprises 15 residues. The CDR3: CASSRRLAGDNEQFF. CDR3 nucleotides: TGTGCCAGCAGTCGTCGTTTGGCGGGAGACAATGAGCAGTTCTTC.

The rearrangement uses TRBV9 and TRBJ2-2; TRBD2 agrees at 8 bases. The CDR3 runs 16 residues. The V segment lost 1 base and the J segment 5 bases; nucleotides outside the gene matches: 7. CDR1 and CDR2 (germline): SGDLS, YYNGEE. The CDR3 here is CASSVQAGGGTGELFF. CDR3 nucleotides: TGTGCCAGCAGCGTACAGGCGGGGGGAGGGACCGGGGAGCTGTTTTTT.

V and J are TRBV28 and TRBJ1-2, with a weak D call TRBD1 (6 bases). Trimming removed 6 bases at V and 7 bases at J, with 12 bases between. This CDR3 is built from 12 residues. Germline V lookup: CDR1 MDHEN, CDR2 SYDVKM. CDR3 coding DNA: TGTGCCAGCAGCCGCGCGGGGGCTGGCTACACCTTC. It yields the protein CASSRAGAGYTF.

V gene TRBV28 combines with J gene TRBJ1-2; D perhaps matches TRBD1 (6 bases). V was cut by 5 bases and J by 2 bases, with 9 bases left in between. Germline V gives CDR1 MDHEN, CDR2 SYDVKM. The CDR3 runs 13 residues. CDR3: CASSEQGNYGYTF. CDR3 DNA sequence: TGTGCCAGCAGTGAACAGGGAAACTATGGCTACACCTTC.

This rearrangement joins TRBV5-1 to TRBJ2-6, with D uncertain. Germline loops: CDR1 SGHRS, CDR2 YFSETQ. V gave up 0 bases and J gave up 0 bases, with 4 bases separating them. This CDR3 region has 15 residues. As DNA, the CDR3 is TGCGCCAGCAGCTTGGGGAGCTCTGGGGCCAACGTCCTGACTTTC. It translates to CASSLGSSGANVLTF. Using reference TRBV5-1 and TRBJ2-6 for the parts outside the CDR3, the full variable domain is KAGVTQTPRYLIKTRGQQVTLSCSPISGHRSVSWYQQTPGQGLQFLFEYFSETQRNKGNFPGRFSGRQFSNSRSEMNVSTLELGDSALYLCASSLGSSGANVLTFGAGSRLTVL.

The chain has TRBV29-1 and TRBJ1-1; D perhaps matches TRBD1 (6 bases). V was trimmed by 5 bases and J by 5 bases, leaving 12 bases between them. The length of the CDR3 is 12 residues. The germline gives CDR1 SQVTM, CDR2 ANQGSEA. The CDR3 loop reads CSVNRAITEAFF. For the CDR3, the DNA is TGCAGCGTTAACAGGGCCATAACTGAAGCTTTCTTT.

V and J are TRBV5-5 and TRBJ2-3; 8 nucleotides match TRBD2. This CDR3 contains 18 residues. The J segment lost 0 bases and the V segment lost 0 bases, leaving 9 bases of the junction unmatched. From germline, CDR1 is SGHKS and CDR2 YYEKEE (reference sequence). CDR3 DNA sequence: TGTGCCAGCAGCTTGGGACCGGGGGGGCGAACTAGCACAGATACGCAGTATTTT. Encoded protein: CASSLGPGGRTSTDTQYF.

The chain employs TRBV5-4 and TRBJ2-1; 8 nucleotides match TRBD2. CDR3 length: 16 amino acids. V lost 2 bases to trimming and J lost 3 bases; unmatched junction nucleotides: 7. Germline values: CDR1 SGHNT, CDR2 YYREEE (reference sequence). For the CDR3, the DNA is TGTGCCAGCAGCTTCGTCTTAGCGGGAAGCTACAATGAGCAGTTCTTC. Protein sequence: CASSFVLAGSYNEQFF.

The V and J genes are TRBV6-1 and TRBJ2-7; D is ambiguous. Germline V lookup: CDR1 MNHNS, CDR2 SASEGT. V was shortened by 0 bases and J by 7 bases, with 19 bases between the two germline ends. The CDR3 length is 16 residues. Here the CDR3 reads CASSEAYYYRGYEQYF. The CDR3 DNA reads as TGTGCCAGCAGTGAAGCGTACTACTATAGAGGCTATGAGCAGTACTTC.

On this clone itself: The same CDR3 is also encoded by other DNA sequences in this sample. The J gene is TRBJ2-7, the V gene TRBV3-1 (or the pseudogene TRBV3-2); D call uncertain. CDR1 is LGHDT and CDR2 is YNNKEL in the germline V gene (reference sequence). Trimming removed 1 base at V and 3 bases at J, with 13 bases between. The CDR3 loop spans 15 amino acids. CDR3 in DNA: TGTGCCAGCAGCCAAGGAGGTAGAGCCCTCTACGAGCAGTACTTC. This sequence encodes CASSQGGRALYEQYF.

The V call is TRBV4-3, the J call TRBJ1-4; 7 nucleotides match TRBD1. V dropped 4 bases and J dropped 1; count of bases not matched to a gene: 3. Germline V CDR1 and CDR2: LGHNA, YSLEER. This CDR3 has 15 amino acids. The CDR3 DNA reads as TGCGCCAGCAGCCTCAACAGGGGAACTAATGAAAAACTGTTTTTT. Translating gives CASSLNRGTNEKLFF.

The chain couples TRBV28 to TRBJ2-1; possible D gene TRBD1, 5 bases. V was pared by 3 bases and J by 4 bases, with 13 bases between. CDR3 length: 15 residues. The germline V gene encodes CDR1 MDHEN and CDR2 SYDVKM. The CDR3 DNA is TGTGCCAGCAGTTTGCAGGGAACCCCGTACAATGAGCAGTTCTTC. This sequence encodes CASSLQGTPYNEQFF.

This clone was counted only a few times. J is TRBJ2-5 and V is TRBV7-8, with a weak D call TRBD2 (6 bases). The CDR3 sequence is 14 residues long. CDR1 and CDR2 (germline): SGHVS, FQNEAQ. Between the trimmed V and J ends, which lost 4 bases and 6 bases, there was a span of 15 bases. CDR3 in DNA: TGTGCCAGCAGCTGGGCGGGACGCGTCCAGACCCAGTACTTC. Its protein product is CASSWAGRVQTQYF.

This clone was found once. CDR3 protein: CASSYGSAGPSYEQYF. In DNA, the CDR3 is TGTGCCAGCAGTTACGGTTCGGCAGGGCCTTCCTACGAGCAGTACTTC. The J gene is TRBJ2-7, the V gene TRBV6-5, with D perhaps TRBD1 (5 bases). The length of the CDR3 is 16 residues. CDR1 MNHEY and CDR2 SVGAGI come from the germline V gene. Deletions cut 2 bases from V and 1 base from J, with 15 bases between.

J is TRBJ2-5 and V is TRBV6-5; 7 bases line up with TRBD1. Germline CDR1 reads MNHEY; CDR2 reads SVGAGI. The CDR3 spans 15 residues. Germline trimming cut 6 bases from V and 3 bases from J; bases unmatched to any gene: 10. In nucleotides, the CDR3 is TGTGCCAGCAGCGTGCCGGGACAGTCGAAAGAGACCCAGTACTTC. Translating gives CASSVPGQSKETQYF.

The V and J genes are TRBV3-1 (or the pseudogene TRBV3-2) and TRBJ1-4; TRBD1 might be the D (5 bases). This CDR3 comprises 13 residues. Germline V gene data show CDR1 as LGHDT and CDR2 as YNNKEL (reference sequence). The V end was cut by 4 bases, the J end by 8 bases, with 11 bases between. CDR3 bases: TGTGCCAGCAGCCGGAGGGGTGGGGAAAAACTGTTTTTT. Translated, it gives CASSRRGGEKLFF.

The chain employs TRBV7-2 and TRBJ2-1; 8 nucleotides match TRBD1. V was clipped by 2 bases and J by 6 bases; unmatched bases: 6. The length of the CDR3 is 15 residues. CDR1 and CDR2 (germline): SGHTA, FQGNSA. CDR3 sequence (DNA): TGTGCCAGCAGCTTAAGACAGGGGCGGGCCAATGAGCAGTTCTTC. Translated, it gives CASSLRQGRANEQFF. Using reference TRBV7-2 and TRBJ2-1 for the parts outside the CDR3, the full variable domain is GAGVSQSPSNKVTEKGKDVELRCDPISGHTALYWYRQSLGQGLEFLIYFQGNSAPDKSGLPSDRFSAERTGGSVSTLTIQRTQQEDSAVYLCASSLRQGRANEQFFGPGTRLTVL.

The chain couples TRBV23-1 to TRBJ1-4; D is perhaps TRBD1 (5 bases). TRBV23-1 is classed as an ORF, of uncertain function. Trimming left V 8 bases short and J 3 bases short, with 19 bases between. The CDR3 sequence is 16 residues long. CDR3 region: CASGGATHFPNEKLFF. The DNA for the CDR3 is TGCGCCAGCGGCGGGGCTACCCACTTCCCTAATGAAAAACTGTTTTTT.